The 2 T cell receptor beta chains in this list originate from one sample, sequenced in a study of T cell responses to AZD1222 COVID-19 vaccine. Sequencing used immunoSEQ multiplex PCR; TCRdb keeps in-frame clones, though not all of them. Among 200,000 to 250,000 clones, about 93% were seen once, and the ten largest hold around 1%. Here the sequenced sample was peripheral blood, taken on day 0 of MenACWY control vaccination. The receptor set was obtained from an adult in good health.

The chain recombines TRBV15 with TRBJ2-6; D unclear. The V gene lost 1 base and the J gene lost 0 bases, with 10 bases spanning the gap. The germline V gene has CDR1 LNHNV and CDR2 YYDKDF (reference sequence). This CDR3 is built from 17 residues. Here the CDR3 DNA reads TGTGCCACCAGCAGAGTCCCAGATAACTCTGGGGCCAACGTCCTGACTTTC. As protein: CATSRVPDNSGANVLTF. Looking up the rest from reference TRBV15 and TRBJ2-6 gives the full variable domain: DAMVIQNPRYQVTQFGKPVTLSCSQTLNHNVMYWYQQKSSQAPKLLFHYYDKDFNNEADTPDNFQSRRPNTSFCFLDIRSPGLGDTAMYLCATSRVPDNSGANVLTFGAGSRLTVL.

CDR3 protein: CASSFDRGRTDTQYF. CDR3 DNA sequence: TGTGCCAGCAGCTTTGACAGGGGGCGGACAGATACGCAGTATTTT. This rearrangement joins TRBV5-8 to TRBJ2-3, with 10 bases that match TRBD1. V lost 2 bases, J lost 3 bases, and 3 bases stayed unmatched. This CDR3 spans 15 amino acids. From germline, CDR1 is SGHTS and CDR2 YDEGEE.